This TCR beta chain was profiled in a study of blood T cell repertoires in COVID-19 (dated by TCRdb to the early 2020s). A note on the overall study: Samples from collaborators originated in the United States, Italy and Spain and spanned both the acute and convalescent phases of COVID-19. Deeply sampled blood TCRbeta repertoires from subjects exposed to, actively infected with, or recovered from COVID-19 were included in the dataset. The prospective study material was composed of cDNA or gDNA derived from T cells, B-cell-depleted T cells, or PBMCs. A de-identified subject ID, COVID-19 status, age in years and sex were almost always included in the sample metadata. Where available, HLA class I and class II types were obtained from metadata supplied by the sample provider rather than from assay-based typing. The repertoires were released in a freely available public database meant as a resource for research on the immune response to SARS-CoV-2. Samples came from the ongoing ImmuneRACE study (first 160 participants) plus 1,254 subjects from 6 global collaborators.

As to this clone: This receptor's antigen is unknown. No quality values exist for individual bases; no much larger clone is one base distant.

CDR1 SGHRS and CDR2 YFSETQ were looked up in the germline V gene. V is clipped by 3 bases and J by 1 base, and the sequence between their germline boundaries is 13 bases long. CDR3 length: 15 amino acids, cysteine to phenylalanine. Only the CDR3 part of the read is kept: 45 bases, read in frame from the first base. The immunoSEQ Assay, a bias-controlled multiplex PCR, was used to amplify TCRbeta CDR3 regions from genomic DNA. As for the original processing: Within the assay, amplification of reference gene primers was used to estimate how many nucleated cells each sample contained. To quantify the absolute abundance of each unique TCRbeta CDR3 rearrangement, sequence reads were collapsed and filtered. For each sample, productive Simpson clonality was calculated as the square root of Simpson's diversity index across productive rearrangements. TCRdb obtained this table from immuneACCESS and retained in-frame rearrangements with V and J assigned. These tables miss some clones; where compared with another copy, unresolved V genes account for less than half of the shortfall, and the remainder is unexplained. V, J and clone size reflect that table, while D and trimming were determined from the DNA. This sample is represented by roughly 100,000 clones; approximately 72% of them were singletons. The ten largest clonotypes hold roughly a fifth of the sample.

Whole blood was collected in K2EDTA tubes by collaborating institutions according to the institutions' own protocols. For TCRbeta analysis, collaborators shipped samples in one of three forms: frozen whole blood, isolated PBMCs, or DNA extracted from either of those sample types. Broader findings and caveats from the paper: The amount of clinical and demographic metadata varied by source and participant and was provided uncurated.

What was sequenced was peripheral blood. The source is a woman between 65 and 79 years old with acute or convalescent COVID-19. The rearranged segments are TRBV5-1 and TRBJ1-2; confidence is insufficient to name the D gene. The base sequence is TGCGCCAGCAGCTCAGCCGGGATTGGTAACTATGGCTACACCTTC. This yields the protein CASSSAGIGNYGYTF. Where the CDR3 stops, the reference TRBV5-1 and TRBJ1-2 genes take over; the full variable domain is KAGVTQTPRYLIKTRGQQVTLSCSPISGHRSVSWYQQTPGQGLQFLFEYFSETQRNKGNFPGRFSGRQFSNSRSEMNVSTLELGDSALYLCASSSAGIGNYGYTFGSGTRLTVV.